These T cell receptor beta chains were read from a single sample in a study of T cell responses to AZD1222 COVID-19 vaccine. Some clones are missing from TCRdb's copy, which holds only in-frame ones; the method was immunoSEQ multiplex PCR. The table lists over 45,000 clones, approximately 85% of them singletons. This specimen consisted of peripheral blood, obtained on day 0 of MenACWY control vaccination. The receptors originated from an adult in good health. Both conserved end residues are part of each CDR3. The D gene is left open where the match is weak. Clone size is shown for a subset of rows, as once, few, many or a class of expanded clone.

D: NA
J: TRBJ1-4
size: once
V: TRBV30
DNA: TGTGCCTGGAGTTCCGGGGTCGGCGAAAAACTGTTTTTT
CDR3: CAWSSGVGEKLFF

D: TRBD1
J: TRBJ2-1
size: NA
V: TRBV2
DNA: TGTGCCAGCAGAGGACAGGAGCTTCCCTACAATGAGCAGTTCTTC
CDR3: CASRGQELPYNEQFF

D: TRBD2
J: TRBJ2-2
size: few
V: TRBV5-4
DNA: TGTGCCAGCAGCGGGGGGACTAGCGGGAATCTGAACACCGGGGAGCTGTTTTTT
CDR3: CASSGGTSGNLNTGELFF

D: TRBD1
J: TRBJ1-3
size: once
V: TRBV7-2
DNA: TGTGCCAGCAGCTCGCGCGGGACAGGGGTTGGAAACACCATATATTTT
CDR3: CASSSRGTGVGNTIYF

D: NA
J: TRBJ1-1
size: NA
V: TRBV18
DNA: TGTGCCAGCTCAGACTATGGGGTTCCGAACACTGAAGCTTTCTTT
CDR3: CASSDYGVPNTEAFF

D: NA
J: TRBJ1-1
size: NA
V: TRBV5-3
DNA: TGTGCCAGAAGCTTGGTATTGGGGGGCGGAGGGCCCACTGAAGCTTTCTTT
CDR3: CARSLVLGGGGPTEAFF

D: NA
J: TRBJ1-1
size: NA
V: TRBV5-4
DNA: TGTGCCAGCAGCTTGATAGACAGGATGAACACTGAAGCTTTCTTT
CDR3: CASSLIDRMNTEAFF

D: TRBD2
J: TRBJ2-7
size: NA
V: TRBV28
DNA: TGTGCCAGCAGTTTCATGAGGAGCGGGACTTCCTACGAGCAGTACTTC
CDR3: CASSFMRSGTSYEQYF

D: NA
J: TRBJ2-1
size: NA
V: TRBV13
DNA: TGTGCCAGCAGCTTTATAGCGAGGGCCAATGAGCAGTTCTTC
CDR3: CASSFIARANEQFF

D: NA
J: TRBJ2-2
size: NA
V: TRBV7-2
DNA: TGTGCCAGCAGCTTAGTCGGGTCTCAGGTCACCGGGGAGCTGTTTTTT
CDR3: CASSLVGSQVTGELFF

D: TRBD2
J: TRBJ2-2
size: NA
V: TRBV27
DNA: TGTGCCAGCAGTTTTGCTAGCGGGATAACCGGGGAGCTGTTTTTT
CDR3: CASSFASGITGELFF

D: TRBD1
J: TRBJ1-1
size: NA
V: TRBV5-1
DNA: TGCGCCAGCAGCTCGGGACAGCCGAACACTGAAGCTTTCTTT
CDR3: CASSSGQPNTEAFF

D: TRBD2
J: TRBJ2-3
size: NA
V: TRBV7-9
DNA: TGTGCCAGCAGCCTCCCGATTAGACTAGCGGGAGAGGCAGATACGCAGTATTTT
CDR3: CASSLPIRLAGEADTQYF

D: NA
J: TRBJ1-5
size: NA
V: TRBV19
DNA: TGTGCCAGTAGTATATCAGGGGTGCGCAATCAGCCCCAGCATTTT
CDR3: CASSISGVRNQPQHF

D: TRBD1
J: TRBJ1-6
size: NA
V: TRBV9
DNA: TGTGCCAGCAGCCCCCGGACAGGGGGCTTTAATTCACCCCTCCACTTT
CDR3: CASSPRTGGFNSPLHF

D: NA
J: TRBJ2-5
size: NA
V: TRBV21-1
DNA: TGTGCCAGCCCATCGGTACCTGCAGGGGAAGGGGGGGTGGTCGAGACCCAGTACTTC
CDR3: CASPSVPAGEGGVVETQYF

D: NA
J: TRBJ1-2
size: NA
V: TRBV7-2
DNA: TGTGCCAGCAGCTTAGAGGGCGGCTATGGCTACACCTTC
CDR3: CASSLEGGYGYTF

D: TRBD1
J: TRBJ1-6
size: NA
V: TRBV4-1
DNA: TGCGCCAGCAGCTTAGAACGGGACAGTAATTCACCCCTCCACTTT
CDR3: CASSLERDSNSPLHF

D: NA
J: TRBJ1-6
size: NA
V: TRBV2
DNA: TGTGCCAGCACAGGAGTCAGGAGCTCCTATAATTCACCCCTCCACTTT
CDR3: CASTGVRSSYNSPLHF

D: NA
J: TRBJ2-7
size: NA
V: TRBV6-5
DNA: TGTGCCAGCAGTTCCCCTACTGGCGCCGGGTACGAGCAGTACTTC
CDR3: CASSSPTGAGYEQYF

D: NA
J: TRBJ2-5
size: few
V: TRBV30
DNA: TGTGCCTGGATCAGGTCGGAGACCCAGTACTTC
CDR3: CAWIRSETQYF

D: TRBD1
J: TRBJ2-7
size: NA
V: TRBV7-2
DNA: TGTGCCAGCAGGCACACCCGGGACAGGGTATCCGAGCAGTACTTC
CDR3: CASRHTRDRVSEQYF

D: NA
J: TRBJ1-3
size: NA
V: TRBV3-1/TRBV3-2
DNA: TGTGCCAGCAGCCCAGAAACAGGAAACACCATATATTTT
CDR3: CASSPETGNTIYF

D: NA
J: TRBJ1-1
size: NA
V: TRBV19
DNA: TGTGCCAGTAGTATAGAGGGGGTCGTGAACACTGAAGCTTTCTTT
CDR3: CASSIEGVVNTEAFF

D: TRBD1
J: TRBJ1-1
size: NA
V: TRBV19
DNA: TGTGCCAGTATAGGGCAGGGGGCCCAGAACACTGAAGCTTTCTTT
CDR3: CASIGQGAQNTEAFF

D: NA
J: TRBJ2-7
size: few
V: TRBV6-5
DNA: TGTGCCAGCAAAGTCAGCCGGGAGCAGTACTTC
CDR3: CASKVSREQYF

D: NA
J: TRBJ2-6
size: NA
V: TRBV11-3
DNA: TGTGCCAGCAGCTCCGGCCAGTACTCTGGGGCCAACGTCCTGACTTTC
CDR3: CASSSGQYSGANVLTF

D: NA
J: TRBJ1-3
size: NA
V: TRBV5-1
DNA: TGCGCCAGCAGCATTGGTCCCCAAAGCTCTGGAAACACCATATATTTT
CDR3: CASSIGPQSSGNTIYF

D: NA
J: TRBJ2-4
size: NA
V: TRBV28
DNA: TGTGCCAGCAGACCCCAGGGTTTCGCCAAAAACATTCAGTACTTC
CDR3: CASRPQGFAKNIQYF

D: NA
J: TRBJ2-2
size: few
V: TRBV10-1
DNA: TGCGCCAGCAGTGAGTCCCTTGAGGGGGCGAACACCGGGGAGCTGTTTTTT
CDR3: CASSESLEGANTGELFF

D: NA
J: TRBJ1-3
size: NA
V: TRBV10-2
DNA: TGCGCCAGCAGTGGAGTGACAGGACTTTCTGGAAACACCATATATTTT
CDR3: CASSGVTGLSGNTIYF

D: NA
J: TRBJ2-3
size: once
V: TRBV5-1
DNA: TGCGCCAGCAGCTTGGTCGGAGGGATGGGCACAGATACGCAGTATTTT
CDR3: CASSLVGGMGTDTQYF

D: NA
J: TRBJ2-3
size: NA
V: TRBV7-2
DNA: TGTGCCAGCAGCTCGGACCGGTTAACGCAGTATTTT
CDR3: CASSSDRLTQYF

D: NA
J: TRBJ2-1
size: once
V: TRBV3-1/TRBV3-2
DNA: TGTGCCAGCAGCCAAGAGTCGGAGCGGATCTCCTACAATGAGCAGTTCTTC
CDR3: CASSQESERISYNEQFF

D: NA
J: TRBJ2-7
size: NA
V: TRBV3-1/TRBV3-2
DNA: TGTGCCAGCAGCCCACCACTTAAGCTCTTC
CDR3: CASSPPLKLF

D: NA
J: TRBJ1-1
size: NA
V: TRBV19
DNA: TGTGCCAGTACCGCGACAGTGTCAGCCGCTGAAGCTTTCTTT
CDR3: CASTATVSAAEAFF

D: NA
J: TRBJ2-7
size: NA
V: TRBV7-9
DNA: TGTGCCAGCAGCCCACTAGGAAACGAGCAGTACTTC
CDR3: CASSPLGNEQYF

D: TRBD2
J: TRBJ2-1
size: NA
V: TRBV11-2
DNA: TGTGCCAGCAGCCTGTTGACCGGGACTAGCGGCAATGAGCAGTTCTTC
CDR3: CASSLLTGTSGNEQFF

D: NA
J: TRBJ1-2
size: NA
V: TRBV28
DNA: TGTGCCAGCAGTTTTCCCCTAGGTGGAGGGCCTCATGGCTACACCTTC
CDR3: CASSFPLGGGPHGYTF

D: TRBD2
J: TRBJ2-3
size: NA
V: TRBV3-1/TRBV3-2
DNA: TGTGCCAGCAGCTCTCGGACTAGCGGAGGCCCAGATACGCAGTATTTT
CDR3: CASSSRTSGGPDTQYF

D: NA
J: TRBJ2-2
size: NA
V: TRBV6-2/TRBV6-3
DNA: TGTGCCAGCAGTTACAGTCGGGGAACCGGGGAGCTGTTTTTT
CDR3: CASSYSRGTGELFF

D: TRBD1
J: TRBJ1-4
size: once
V: TRBV4-3
DNA: TGCGCCAGCAGCCGAGTGACAGGGCCCCCCGAAGAACTGTTTTTT
CDR3: CASSRVTGPPEELFF

D: TRBD1
J: TRBJ2-7
size: NA
V: TRBV14
DNA: TGTGCCAGCAGACCCTCCGGGACAGGGAGCTCCTACGAGCAGTACTTC
CDR3: CASRPSGTGSSYEQYF